This TCR beta chain is from a study of blood T cell repertoires in COVID-19. Study-level information: The United States, Italy and Spain were the sources of the acute and convalescent COVID-19 samples. T cells, B-cell-depleted T cells, or PBMCs supplied cDNA or gDNA.

The CDR3 loop spans 13 amino acids. CDR1 and CDR2 from the germline V gene are SGHTA and FQGTGA. Trimming cost V 5 bases and J 4 bases, with 11 bases left between them. Study processing details: Estimates of nucleated cell counts were drawn from the amplification of reference gene primers. Measured with immunoSEQ multiplex PCR; TCRdb has only the in-frame clones, and not every one. V and J calls and clone size are given by that table; D and trimming were obtained from the DNA. The data contain fewer than 90,000 clones, 80% to 90% of them singletons. This chain joins TRBV7-3 and TRBJ1-1; D unclear. The receptor was derived from a woman aged 80 or older with active COVID-19. Sample: peripheral blood. CDR3 DNA: TGTGCCAGCAGCACCGGACTTGTCACTGAAGCTTTCTTT. Its translation is CASSTGLVTEAFF.